This TCR beta chain was profiled in a study of shared clonotypes between healthy human individuals. The authors split each subset's genomic DNA evenly across several immunoSEQ plates. Produced via immunoSEQ multiplex PCR; TCRdb's table is partial and in-frame only. Seen here are about 670,000 clones, 60% to 80% observed once, and the top ten hold under 2%. CDR1 and CDR2 (germline): LNHDA, SQIVND (reference sequence). The CDR3 loop spans 14 amino acids. V dropped 8 bases and J dropped 2; count of bases not matched to a gene: 6. The chain links TRBV19 to TRBJ2-7; 10 bases match TRBD2. The TCR was taken from a woman aged 30 to 39 in good health. Sequenced input: memory CD4+ T cells sorted from blood. Subset specified: CD45RA-negative fraction. The chain's CDR3 is CASGSAGGTYEQYF. CDR3 nucleotide sequence: TGTGCCAGTGGTTCAGCGGGAGGGACCTACGAGCAGTACTTC.